Listed below are T cell receptor beta chains from one sample, sequenced in a study of T cell repertoires and HLA-DP antigens. Their antigens are not known. TCRdb's copy holds only in-frame clones and misses some; the assay was immunoSEQ multiplex PCR. Of roughly 73,000 clones in the sample, around three quarters were seen once. Sequencing used CD4+ T cells from PBMCs. These TCRs come from a man in his 60s in good health and CMV-seronegative. CDR3s leave out the opening cysteine and the closing phenylalanine or tryptophan. Each record gives: J gene, V gene, clone size, CDR3 protein. Rows may omit the clone size; those that give it use once, few, many or a size class.

J gene: TRBJ2-3
V gene: TRBV7-2
clone size: NA
CDR3 protein: ASSQGTSGGPQY

J gene: TRBJ1-1
V gene: TRBV11-3
clone size: few
CDR3 protein: ASSLDGDKAF

J gene: TRBJ2-1
V gene: TRBV30
clone size: NA
CDR3 protein: AWKRGGLAGVYNEQF

J gene: TRBJ2-3
V gene: TRBV11-3
clone size: NA
CDR3 protein: ASSLDTQDTQY

J gene: TRBJ2-1
V gene: TRBV2
clone size: NA
CDR3 protein: ASSRLAGSYNEQF

J gene: TRBJ1-1
V gene: TRBV7-9
clone size: once
CDR3 protein: ASSFRDSKAGAF

J gene: TRBJ2-5
V gene: TRBV7-2
clone size: NA
CDR3 protein: ASSKQGYQETQY

J gene: TRBJ1-2
V gene: TRBV4-3
clone size: NA
CDR3 protein: ASSQSWGNYGYT

J gene: TRBJ1-6
V gene: TRBV30
clone size: NA
CDR3 protein: AWSPKGQVVGNSPLH

J gene: TRBJ2-1
V gene: TRBV18
clone size: NA
CDR3 protein: ASSSTSGRPSYNEQF

J gene: TRBJ1-6
V gene: TRBV2
clone size: few
CDR3 protein: ASSETGLGNSPLH

J gene: TRBJ1-5
V gene: TRBV19
clone size: few
CDR3 protein: ATNPNRGRGQPQH

J gene: TRBJ2-2
V gene: TRBV10-3
clone size: NA
CDR3 protein: AIRGTGKNTGELF

J gene: TRBJ2-1
V gene: TRBV4-1
clone size: medium-sized
CDR3 protein: ASSQDYTGAGNEQF

J gene: TRBJ2-5
V gene: TRBV7-9
clone size: NA
CDR3 protein: ASSLAGMETQY

J gene: TRBJ2-1
V gene: TRBV7-2
clone size: NA
CDR3 protein: ASSLAVTGFNEQF

J gene: TRBJ2-5
V gene: TRBV9
clone size: NA
CDR3 protein: ASSDSETGTQY

J gene: TRBJ1-2
V gene: TRBV5-1
clone size: NA
CDR3 protein: ASSSGLDREDGYT

J gene: TRBJ1-6
V gene: TRBV14
clone size: NA
CDR3 protein: ASSPGTENSPLH

J gene: TRBJ1-4
V gene: TRBV5-6
clone size: NA
CDR3 protein: ASSLRAPPEGEKLF

J gene: TRBJ2-6
V gene: TRBV5-1
clone size: once
CDR3 protein: ASSLWQRTGANVLT

J gene: TRBJ1-2
V gene: TRBV6-5
clone size: once
CDR3 protein: ASREGQGTNYGYT

J gene: TRBJ1-2
V gene: TRBV7-8
clone size: NA
CDR3 protein: ASSLAGTENYGYT

J gene: TRBJ2-3
V gene: TRBV27
clone size: NA
CDR3 protein: ASSQDRATDTQY

J gene: TRBJ2-7
V gene: TRBV18
clone size: NA
CDR3 protein: ASSPLQGALVEQY

J gene: TRBJ1-6
V gene: TRBV11-2
clone size: NA
CDR3 protein: ASSARQGTNSPLH

J gene: TRBJ2-1
V gene: TRBV7-2
clone size: once
CDR3 protein: ASSLQRGSYNEQF